These 3 T cell receptor beta chains came from one sample sequenced in a study of brain T cells in children with intractable seizures. TCRdb's table, derived via immunoSEQ multiplex PCR, lists solely in-frame clones and lacks some. The sample includes roughly 80,000 clones, roughly 91% seen only once; the top ten take over 1.5%. Sequenced material: peripheral blood, taken at surgery. Source of these receptors: a boy younger than two with tuberous sclerosis and intractable seizures.

The chain combines TRBV30 with TRBJ1-2; D call uncertain. The V gene lost 0 bases and the J gene lost 4 bases, with 12 bases spanning the gap. Germline V CDR1 and CDR2: GTSNPN, SVGIG (reference sequence). This CDR3 region has 14 residues. In nucleotides, the CDR3 is TGTGCCTGGAGTGTGTCTGGGGAGGTCTATGGCTACACCTTC. Translated, it gives CAWSVSGEVYGYTF.

This clone has a handful of counts. Other DNA sequences from this sample encode an identical CDR3 as well. The chain uses TRBV2 and TRBJ2-7; 7 nucleotides line up with TRBD1. The CDR3 sequence is 12 residues long. In germline, CDR1 is SNHLY, CDR2 FYNNEI. V shed 8 bases and J 1 base; nucleotides not matched to a gene: 2. CDR3 bases: TGTGCCAGCCGCAGGGGGTCCTACGAGCAGTACTTC. This gives the protein CASRRGSYEQYF.

Only one count was recorded for this clone. The chain joins TRBV24-1 to TRBJ2-2, with 16 bases identical to TRBD2. From germline, CDR1 is KGHDR and CDR2 SFDVKD. V dropped 3 bases and J dropped 4; count of bases not matched to a gene: 10. This CDR3 spans 20 amino acids. This chain's CDR3 is CATSDPAGTSGREATGELFF. The CDR3 bases are TGTGCCACCAGTGATCCCGCCGGGACTAGCGGGAGGGAGGCCACCGGGGAGCTGTTTTTT.